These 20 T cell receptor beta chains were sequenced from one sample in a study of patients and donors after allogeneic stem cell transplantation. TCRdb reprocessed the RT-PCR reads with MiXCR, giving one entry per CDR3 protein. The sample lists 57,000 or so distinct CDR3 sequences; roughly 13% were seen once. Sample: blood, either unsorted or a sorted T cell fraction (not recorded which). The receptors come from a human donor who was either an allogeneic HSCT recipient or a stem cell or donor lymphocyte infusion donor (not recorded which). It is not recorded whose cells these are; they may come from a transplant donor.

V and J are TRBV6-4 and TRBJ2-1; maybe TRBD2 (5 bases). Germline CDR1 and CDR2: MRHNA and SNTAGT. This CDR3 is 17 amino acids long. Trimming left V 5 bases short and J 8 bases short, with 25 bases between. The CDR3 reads CASSPFWTETVFDEQFF. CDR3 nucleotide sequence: TGTGCCAGCAGTCCCTTCTGGACTGAAACTGTATTCGATGAGCAGTTCTTC.

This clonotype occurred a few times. The CDR3 DNA follows: TGCAGCGTTGCAACAGGGGCGCGCTACACCTTC. Residues: CSVATGARYTF. The chain employs TRBV29-1 and TRBJ1-2; 7 bases agree with TRBD1. Trimming took 4 bases from V and 9 from J; bases not matched to a gene: 5. Looked up from germline, CDR1 is SQVTM and CDR2 is ANQGSEA. The CDR3 extends over 11 amino acids.

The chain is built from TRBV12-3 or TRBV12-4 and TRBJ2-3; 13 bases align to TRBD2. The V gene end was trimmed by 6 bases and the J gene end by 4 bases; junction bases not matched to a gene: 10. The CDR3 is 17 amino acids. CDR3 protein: CASSNHRTSGSPDTQYF. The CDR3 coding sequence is TGTGCCAGCAGCAACCACCGGACTAGCGGGAGCCCAGATACGCAGTATTTT.

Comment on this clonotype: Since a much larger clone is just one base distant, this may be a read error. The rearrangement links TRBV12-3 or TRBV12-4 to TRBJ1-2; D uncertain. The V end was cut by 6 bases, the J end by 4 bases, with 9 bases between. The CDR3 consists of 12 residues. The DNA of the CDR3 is TGTGCCAGCAGCCTTTTCATCTATGGCTACACCTTC. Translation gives CASSLFIYGYTF.

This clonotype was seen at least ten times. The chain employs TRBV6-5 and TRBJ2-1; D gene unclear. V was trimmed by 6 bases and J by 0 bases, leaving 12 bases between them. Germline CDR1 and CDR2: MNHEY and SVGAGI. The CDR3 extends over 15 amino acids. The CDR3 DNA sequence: TGTGCCAGCAGCTTAGGGTTTAGCTCCTACAATGAGCAGTTCTTC. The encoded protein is CASSLGFSSYNEQFF.

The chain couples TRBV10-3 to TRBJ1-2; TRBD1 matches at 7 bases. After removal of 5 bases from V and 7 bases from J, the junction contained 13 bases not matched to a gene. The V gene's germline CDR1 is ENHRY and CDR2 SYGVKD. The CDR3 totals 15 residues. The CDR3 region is CAISSQGNTRIGYTF. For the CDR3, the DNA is TGTGCCATCAGTTCACAGGGGAATACGCGAATTGGCTACACCTTC.

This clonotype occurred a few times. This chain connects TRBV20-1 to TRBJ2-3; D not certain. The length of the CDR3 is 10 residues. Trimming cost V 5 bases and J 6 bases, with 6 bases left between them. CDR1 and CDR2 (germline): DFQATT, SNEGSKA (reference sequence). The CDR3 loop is CSAPWDTQYF. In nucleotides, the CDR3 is TGCAGTGCTCCTTGGGATACGCAGTATTTT.

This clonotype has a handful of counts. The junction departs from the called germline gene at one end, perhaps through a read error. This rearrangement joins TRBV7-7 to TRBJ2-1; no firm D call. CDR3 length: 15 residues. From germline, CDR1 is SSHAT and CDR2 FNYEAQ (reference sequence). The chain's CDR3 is CASSFAESSYNEQFF. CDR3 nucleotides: TGTGCTAGCAGCTTCGCCGAGAGCTCCTACAATGAGCAGTTCTTC.

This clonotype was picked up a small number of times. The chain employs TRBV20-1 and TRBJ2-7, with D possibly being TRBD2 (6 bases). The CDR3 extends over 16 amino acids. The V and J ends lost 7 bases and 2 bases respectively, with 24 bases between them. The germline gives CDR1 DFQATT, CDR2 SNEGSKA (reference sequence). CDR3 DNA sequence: TGCAGTGGAGCCCCCCCCGTCGGGGGACCGGCCTACGAGCAGTACTTC. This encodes CSGAPPVGGPAYEQYF.

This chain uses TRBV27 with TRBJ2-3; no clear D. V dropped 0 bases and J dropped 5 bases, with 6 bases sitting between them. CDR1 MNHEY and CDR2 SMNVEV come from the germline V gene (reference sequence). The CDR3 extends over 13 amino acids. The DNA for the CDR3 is TGTGCCAGCAGTTTATCGTCCCGAGATACGCAGTATTTT. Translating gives CASSLSSRDTQYF.

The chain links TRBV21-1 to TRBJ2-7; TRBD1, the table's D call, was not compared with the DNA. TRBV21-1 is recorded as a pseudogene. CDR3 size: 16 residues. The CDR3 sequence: CASSKLEDPSPGEQYF. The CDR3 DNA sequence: TGTGCCAGCAGCAAATTGGAAGACCCGTCGCCCGGCGAGCAGTACTTC.

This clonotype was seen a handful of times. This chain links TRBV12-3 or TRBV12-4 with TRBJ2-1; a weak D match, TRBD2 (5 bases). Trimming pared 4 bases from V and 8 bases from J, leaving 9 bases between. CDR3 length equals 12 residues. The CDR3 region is CASSSLADEQFF. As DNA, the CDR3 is TGTGCCAGCAGTTCCCTAGCAGATGAGCAGTTCTTC.

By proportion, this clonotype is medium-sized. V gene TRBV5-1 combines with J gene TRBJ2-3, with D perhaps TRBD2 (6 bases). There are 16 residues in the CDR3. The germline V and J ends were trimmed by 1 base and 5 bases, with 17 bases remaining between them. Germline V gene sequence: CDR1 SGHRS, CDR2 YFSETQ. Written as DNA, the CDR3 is TGCGCCAGCAGCTTGTTGCCGGGAGAGGTCGGAGATACGCAGTATTTT. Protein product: CASSLLPGEVGDTQYF.

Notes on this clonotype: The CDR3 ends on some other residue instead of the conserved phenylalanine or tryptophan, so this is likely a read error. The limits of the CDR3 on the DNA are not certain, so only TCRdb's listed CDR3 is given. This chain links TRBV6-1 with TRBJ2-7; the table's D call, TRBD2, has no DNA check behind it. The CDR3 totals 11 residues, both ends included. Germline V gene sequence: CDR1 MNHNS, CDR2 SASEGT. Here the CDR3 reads CASSEVRAYIL.

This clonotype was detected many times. CDR3 amino acids: CSARDRGLVGDEQFF. Written as DNA, the CDR3 is TGCAGTGCTAGAGATCGGGGCCTCGTAGGTGATGAGCAGTTCTTC. The chain recombines TRBV20-1 with TRBJ2-1, with D perhaps given as TRBD1 or TRBD2 (5 bases each). The CDR3 loop spans 15 amino acids. V was shortened by 0 bases and J by 8 bases, with 17 bases between the two germline ends. Germline V gives CDR1 DFQATT, CDR2 SNEGSKA (reference sequence).

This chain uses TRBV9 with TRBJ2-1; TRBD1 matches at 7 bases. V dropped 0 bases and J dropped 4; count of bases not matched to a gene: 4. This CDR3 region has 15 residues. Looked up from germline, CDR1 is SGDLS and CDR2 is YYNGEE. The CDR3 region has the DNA TGTGCCAGCAGCGTAGTATCAGGGGGATACAATGAGCAGTTCTTC. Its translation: CASSVVSGGYNEQFF.

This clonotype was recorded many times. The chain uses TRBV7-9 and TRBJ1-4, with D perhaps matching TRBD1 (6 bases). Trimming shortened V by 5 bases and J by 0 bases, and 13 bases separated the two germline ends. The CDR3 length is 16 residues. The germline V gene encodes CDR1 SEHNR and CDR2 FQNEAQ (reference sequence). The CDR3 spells CASSERQAATNEKLFF. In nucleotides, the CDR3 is TGTGCCAGCAGCGAGAGACAGGCAGCAACTAATGAAAAACTGTTTTTT. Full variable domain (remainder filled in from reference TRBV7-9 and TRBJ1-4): DTGVSQNPRHKITKRGQNVTFRCDPISEHNRLYWYRQTLGQGPEFLTYFQNEAQLEKSRLLSDRFSAERPKGSFSTLEIQRTEQGDSAMYLCASSERQAATNEKLFFGSGTQLSVL.

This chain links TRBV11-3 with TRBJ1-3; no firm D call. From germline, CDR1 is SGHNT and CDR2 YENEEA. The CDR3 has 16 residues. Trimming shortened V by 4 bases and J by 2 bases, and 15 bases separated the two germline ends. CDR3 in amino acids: CASSSFGEDPGNTIYF. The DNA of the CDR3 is TGTGCCAGCAGCTCCTTCGGGGAGGACCCTGGAAACACCATATATTTT.

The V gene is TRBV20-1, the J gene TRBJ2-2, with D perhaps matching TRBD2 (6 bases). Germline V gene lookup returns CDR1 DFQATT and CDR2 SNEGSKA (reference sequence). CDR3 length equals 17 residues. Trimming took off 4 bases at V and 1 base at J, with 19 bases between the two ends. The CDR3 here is CSAKTGELARNTGELFF. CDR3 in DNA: TGCAGTGCTAAAACGGGGGAACTAGCCAGGAACACCGGGGAGCTGTTTTTT.

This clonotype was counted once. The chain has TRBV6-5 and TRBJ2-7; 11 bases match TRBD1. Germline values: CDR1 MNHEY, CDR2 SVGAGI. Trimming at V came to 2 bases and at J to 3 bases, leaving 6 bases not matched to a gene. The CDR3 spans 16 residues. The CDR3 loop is CASSYPTGTGGYEQYF. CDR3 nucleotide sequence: TGTGCCAGCAGTTACCCTACCGGGACAGGGGGCTACGAGCAGTACTTC.